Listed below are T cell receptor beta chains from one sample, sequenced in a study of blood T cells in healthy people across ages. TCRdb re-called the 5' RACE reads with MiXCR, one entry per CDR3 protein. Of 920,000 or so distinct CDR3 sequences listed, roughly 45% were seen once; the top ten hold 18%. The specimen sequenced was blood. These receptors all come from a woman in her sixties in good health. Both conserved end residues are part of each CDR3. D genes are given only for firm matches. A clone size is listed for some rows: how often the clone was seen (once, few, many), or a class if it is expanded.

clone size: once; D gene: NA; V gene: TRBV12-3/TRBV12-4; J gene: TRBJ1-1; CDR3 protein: CASSFDRGANTEAFF; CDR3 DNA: TGTGCCAGCAGTTTTGACCGAGGTGCTAACACTGAAGCTTTCTTT
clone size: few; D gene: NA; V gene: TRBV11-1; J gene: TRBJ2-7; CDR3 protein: CASSLAPYSYEQYF; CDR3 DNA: TGTGCCAGCAGCTTAGCGCCCTATTCCTACGAGCAGTACTTC
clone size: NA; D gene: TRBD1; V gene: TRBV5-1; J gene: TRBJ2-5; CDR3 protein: CASNLGQGSSSQYF; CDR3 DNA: TGCGCCAGCAATCTGGGACAGGGATCGTCTTCGCAGTACTTC
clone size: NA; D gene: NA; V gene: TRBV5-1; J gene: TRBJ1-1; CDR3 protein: CASSLAVGEAFF; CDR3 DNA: TGCGCCAGCAGCTTGGCCGTGGGTGAAGCTTTCTTT
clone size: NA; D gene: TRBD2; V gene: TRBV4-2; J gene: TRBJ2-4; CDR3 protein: CASSQTSGGSFYNEQYF; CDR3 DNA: TGTGCCAGCAGCCAAACTAGCGGGGGGTCCTTCTACAATGAGCAGTACTTC
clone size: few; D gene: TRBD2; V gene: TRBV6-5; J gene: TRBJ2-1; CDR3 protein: CASTPSGRKNEQFF; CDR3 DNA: TGTGCCAGCACCCCAAGCGGGAGAAAGAATGAGCAGTTCTTC
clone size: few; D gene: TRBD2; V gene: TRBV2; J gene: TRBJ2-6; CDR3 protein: CASSETGLAGMGANVLTF; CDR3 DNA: TGTGCCAGCAGTGAAACGGGACTAGCGGGAATGGGGGCCAACGTCCTGACTTTC
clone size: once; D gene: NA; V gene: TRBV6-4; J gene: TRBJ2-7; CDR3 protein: CASSEVGVLAGQDEQYF; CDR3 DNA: TGTGCCAGCAGTGAGGTCGGAGTCCTAGCGGGACAGGATGAGCAGTACTTC
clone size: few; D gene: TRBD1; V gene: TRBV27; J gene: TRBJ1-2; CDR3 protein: CATMKGTGLANYGYTF; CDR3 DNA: TGTGCCACCATGAAAGGGACAGGACTAGCTAACTATGGCTATACCTTC
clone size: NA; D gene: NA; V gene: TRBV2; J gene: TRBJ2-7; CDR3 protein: CASSEVRAAEDHEQYF; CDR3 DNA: TGTGCCAGCAGTGAAGTTAGGGCAGCAGAAGACCACGAGCAGTACTTC